A single sample is the source of the 14 T cell receptor beta chains below, sequenced in a study of CD8 T cells in Susac syndrome. Random hexamers were used to reverse transcribe an amount of 0.5 to 1 ug RNA. Each CDR3 protein is one row after TCRdb ran MiXCR on the immunoSEQ multiplex PCR reads. The sample holds 95,000 to 150,000 distinct CDR3 sequences, around 94% seen once. Specimen: CD8+ T cells from PBMCs. These TCRs come from a human donor with Susac syndrome.

The V gene is TRBV15, the J gene TRBJ2-5, with 7 bases fitting TRBD1. The trim removed 5 bases at V and 1 base at J, leaving 7 bases unmatched. CDR1 is LNHNV, CDR2 YYDKDF, per germline (reference sequence). The CDR3 consists of 15 residues. The CDR3 nucleotides read TGTGCCACCAGCGTGGTCGACAGGGTCCAAGAGACCCAGTACTTC. Its translation is CATSVVDRVQETQYF.

J is TRBJ1-1 and V is TRBV29-1, with D possibly matching TRBD1 (5 bases). Germline V gene sequence: CDR1 SQVTM, CDR2 ANQGSEA. V was pared by 3 bases and J by 1 base, with 15 bases between. The CDR3 consists of 15 residues. The CDR3 DNA sequence: TGCAGCGTTGAGGAGGGGTGGGGATGGAACACTGAAGCTTTCTTT. As protein: CSVEEGWGWNTEAFF.

The chain employs TRBV6-2 or TRBV6-3 and TRBJ2-3, with D possibly TRBD2 on 6 matching bases. The CDR3 contains 16 residues. CDR1 is MNHEY, CDR2 SVGEGT, per germline. V was shortened by 4 bases and J by 4 bases, with 18 bases between the two germline ends. The CDR3 nucleotides are TGTGCCAGCAGTTCCCCCGGGACTTACTACCCAGATACGCAGTATTTT. As protein: CASSSPGTYYPDTQYF.

The gene calls are TRBV5-6 and TRBJ2-1; D possibly uses TRBD1 or TRBD2 (6 bases each). Trimming left V 0 bases short and J 0 bases short, with 10 bases between. Germline CDR1 reads SGHDT; CDR2 reads YYEEEE. There are 16 residues in the CDR3. CDR3 in DNA: TGTGCCAGCAGCTTGGGGGGGGCCCTCTCCTACAATGAGCAGTTCTTC. Its translation: CASSLGGALSYNEQFF.

The rearrangement links TRBV9 to TRBJ2-1; D unresolved. In germline, CDR1 is SGDLS, CDR2 YYNGEE. This CDR3 is 16 amino acids long. V gave up 0 bases and J gave up 4 bases, with 14 bases separating them. The CDR3 protein is CASSVEAGESYNEQFF. The DNA for the CDR3 is TGTGCCAGCAGCGTAGAGGCAGGAGAGTCTTACAATGAGCAGTTCTTC.

The V call is TRBV20-1, the J call TRBJ2-3; perhaps TRBD1 as D (6 bases). Germline CDR1 DFQATT, CDR2 SNEGSKA (reference sequence). The CDR3 extends over 15 amino acids. V was shortened by 3 bases and J by 4 bases, with 17 bases between the two germline ends. This CDR3 reads CSASGTHDVADTQYF. As DNA, the CDR3 is TGCAGTGCTAGTGGGACACACGATGTGGCAGATACGCAGTATTTT.

This clonotype has just one count. The chain couples TRBV15 to TRBJ2-2; the D gene is possibly TRBD2 (6 bases). Germline V gives CDR1 LNHNV, CDR2 YYDKDF (reference sequence). The CDR3 extends over 17 amino acids. The V end was cut by 0 bases, the J end by 2 bases, with 13 bases between. In DNA form, the CDR3 reads TGTGCCACCAGCAGAGATTTGACGGGGGTTAACACCGGGGAGCTGTTTTTT. Residues: CATSRDLTGVNTGELFF.

This chain links TRBV6-5 with TRBJ2-1; the D gene is possibly TRBD1 (5 bases). The germline V gene encodes CDR1 MNHEY and CDR2 SVGAGI. The V end lost 2 bases, the J end lost 8 bases, and 10 bases lay between the germline ends. The CDR3 is made up of 13 amino acids. The CDR3 DNA reads TGTGCCAGCAGTTACGGCAGGGCCGATGAGCAGTTCTTC. It specifies CASSYGRADEQFF.

The V and J genes are TRBV29-1 and TRBJ2-3; D possibly uses TRBD1 or TRBD2 (6 bases each). This CDR3 spans 15 amino acids. Trimming left V 1 base short and J 2 bases short, with 13 bases between. Per the germline V gene, CDR1 is SQVTM and CDR2 is ANQGSEA. CDR3: CSVEARGGLTDTQYF. CDR3 nucleotide sequence: TGCAGCGTTGAAGCCCGAGGGGGACTCACAGATACGCAGTATTTT.

This sequence joins TRBV13 and TRBJ2-1; tentatively, D is TRBD1 (5 bases). CDR1 is PRHDT and CDR2 is FYEKMQ in the germline V gene (reference sequence). The CDR3 length is 17 residues. Trimming removed 0 bases from V and 0 bases from J, with 12 bases in between. CDR3 loop: CASSLGDDSPSYNEQFF. CDR3 in DNA: TGTGCCAGCAGCTTAGGAGACGACAGTCCCTCCTACAATGAGCAGTTCTTC.

This chain uses TRBV7-2 with TRBJ2-5; 7 bases are shared with TRBD1. Germline CDR1 reads SGHTA; CDR2 reads FQGNSA. This CDR3 is built from 17 residues. Unmatched junction bases numbered 13, after V lost 2 bases and J lost 4 bases. CDR3 coding DNA: TGTGCCAGCAGCTTACTTCTAGGGGGCCCCTCGGGAGAGACCCAGTACTTC. Its protein product is CASSLLLGGPSGETQYF.

The chain uses TRBV14 and TRBJ2-3; D is undetermined. Trimming pared 4 bases from V and 4 bases from J, leaving 9 bases between. The CDR3 extends over 13 amino acids. Germline CDR1 reads SGHDN; CDR2 reads FVKESK. As DNA, the CDR3 is TGTGCCAGCAGCCCCGGTGAGGCAGATACGCAGTATTTT. Residues: CASSPGEADTQYF.

V is TRBV19 and J is TRBJ2-7; D is possibly TRBD2 (6 bases). CDR3 length: 14 amino acids. The V and J ends lost 11 bases and 0 bases respectively, with 17 bases between them. In germline, CDR1 is LNHDA, CDR2 SQIVND (reference sequence). In DNA form, the CDR3 reads TGTGCCTGCGCGACCAGCGGGTCCTCCTACGAGCAGTACTTC. Protein product: CACATSGSSYEQYF.

The chain carries TRBV7-9 and TRBJ2-7, with 9 nucleotides matching TRBD1. V lost 5 bases to trimming and J lost 5 bases; unmatched junction nucleotides: 10. In germline, CDR1 is SEHNR, CDR2 FQNEAQ (reference sequence). The length of the CDR3 is 15 residues. CDR3 sequence (DNA): TGTGCCAGCAGCCCACCCCGGACAGGGGTGGACGAGCAGTACTTC. Amino acids: CASSPPRTGVDEQYF.